The rows below give T cell receptor beta chains drawn from one sample of a study of T cells in Graves' hyperthyroidism and ophthalmopathy. Each CDR3 protein is one row after TCRdb ran MiXCR on the multiplex PCR reads. The repertoire has just under 750,000 distinct CDR3 sequences, 35% of them found once; the top ten carry around 30%. The material sequenced was blood. The receptors shown here come from a woman aged 40 to 50 with Graves' hyperthyroidism. Each CDR3 is given with its conserved first and last residue. Fields, in order: D gene, J gene, clone size, V gene, CDR3 length, CDR3 protein, CDR3 DNA. D genes are given only for firm matches. Only some rows state a clone size, as once, few, many or a class for expanded clones.

D gene: NA; J gene: TRBJ1-5; clone size: many; V gene: TRBV7-2; CDR3 length: 14; CDR3 protein: CASSQRGGDQPQHF; CDR3 DNA: TGTGCCAGCAGCCAAAGGGGGGGAGATCAGCCCCAGCATTTT
D gene: TRBD1; J gene: TRBJ1-2; clone size: many; V gene: TRBV19; CDR3 length: 14; CDR3 protein: CASSPGQGSYGYTF; CDR3 DNA: TGTGCCAGCAGCCCGGGACAGGGATCATATGGCTACACCTTC
D gene: TRBD1; J gene: TRBJ1-5; clone size: NA; V gene: TRBV7-2; CDR3 length: 14; CDR3 protein: CASSQGDVYQPQHF; CDR3 DNA: TGTGCCAGCAGCCAGGGGGACGTGTATCAGCCCCAGCATTTT
D gene: TRBD1; J gene: TRBJ1-3; clone size: NA; V gene: TRBV7-9; CDR3 length: 16; CDR3 protein: CASTTDRGLSGNTIYF; CDR3 DNA: TGTGCCAGCACTACGGACAGGGGGCTTTCTGGAAACACCATATATTTT
D gene: NA; J gene: TRBJ2-7; clone size: NA; V gene: TRBV28; CDR3 length: 15; CDR3 protein: CASSLSGQPSYEQYF; CDR3 DNA: TGTGCCAGCAGTTTATCAGGACAGCCCTCCTACGAGCAGTACTTC
D gene: NA; J gene: TRBJ2-6; clone size: NA; V gene: TRBV10-3; CDR3 length: 10; CDR3 protein: CAISGNTEAF; CDR3 DNA: TGTGCCATCAGCGGGAACACTGAAGCTTTC
D gene: NA; J gene: TRBJ2-2; clone size: few; V gene: TRBV5-1; CDR3 length: 16; CDR3 protein: CASSLNPVSNTGELFF; CDR3 DNA: TGCGCCAGCAGCTTAAACCCCGTCTCGAACACCGGGGAGCTGTTTTTT
D gene: NA; J gene: TRBJ2-5; clone size: NA; V gene: TRBV12-3/TRBV12-4; CDR3 length: 17; CDR3 protein: CASSSTRDLREGETQYF; CDR3 DNA: TGTGCCAGCAGTTCGACAAGGGACCTAAGGGAAGGAGAGACCCAGTACTTC
D gene: TRBD1; J gene: TRBJ1-5; clone size: NA; V gene: TRBV5-1; CDR3 length: 15; CDR3 protein: CASSLDGTDAQPQHF; CDR3 DNA: TGCGCCAGCAGCTTGGATGGGACAGACGCTCAGCCCCAGCATTTT
D gene: NA; J gene: TRBJ1-5; clone size: few; V gene: TRBV10-3; CDR3 length: 14; CDR3 protein: CASSYSKGYQPQHF; CDR3 DNA: TGTGCCAGCAGTTACTCGAAAGGGTACCAGCCCCAGCATTTT
D gene: NA; J gene: TRBJ1-1; clone size: NA; V gene: TRBV29-1; CDR3 length: 12; CDR3 protein: CSGENRNTEAFF; CDR3 DNA: TGCAGCGGAGAGAACAGGAACACTGAAGCTTTCTTT
D gene: TRBD2; J gene: TRBJ2-3; clone size: NA; V gene: TRBV9; CDR3 length: 16; CDR3 protein: CASSGSSSGGRDTQYF; CDR3 DNA: TGTGCCAGCAGCGGATCTTCTAGCGGGGGGCGAGATACGCAGTATTTT
D gene: NA; J gene: TRBJ2-1; clone size: once; V gene: TRBV20-1; CDR3 length: 14; CDR3 protein: CSASKGGVDNEQFF; CDR3 DNA: TGCAGTGCTTCCAAGGGGGGGGTCGACAATGAGCAGTTCTTC
D gene: NA; J gene: TRBJ1-1; clone size: NA; V gene: TRBV10-1; CDR3 length: 12; CDR3 protein: CASGNMQTEAFF; CDR3 DNA: TGCGCCAGCGGCAATATGCAGACTGAAGCTTTCTTT
D gene: NA; J gene: TRBJ1-1; clone size: NA; V gene: TRBV5-8; CDR3 length: 15; CDR3 protein: CASSPRLAANNEAFF; CDR3 DNA: TGTGCCAGCAGCCCCAGGCTAGCGGCGAACAATGAAGCTTTCTTT
D gene: TRBD2; J gene: TRBJ2-5; clone size: many; V gene: TRBV7-2; CDR3 length: 14; CDR3 protein: CASRTSGGQETQYF; CDR3 DNA: TGTGCCAGCAGGACTAGCGGGGGCCAAGAGACCCAGTACTTC
D gene: NA; J gene: TRBJ2-1; clone size: NA; V gene: TRBV9; CDR3 length: 12; CDR3 protein: CASSVTALEQFF; CDR3 DNA: TGTGCCAGCAGCGTAACTGCCCTTGAGCAGTTCTTC
D gene: NA; J gene: TRBJ1-4; clone size: NA; V gene: TRBV5-1; CDR3 length: 16; CDR3 protein: CASSFAPGLSNEKLFF; CDR3 DNA: TGCGCCAGCAGCTTCGCCCCGGGACTGAGTAATGAAAAACTGTTTTTT
D gene: NA; J gene: TRBJ1-2; clone size: NA; V gene: TRBV29-1; CDR3 length: 14; CDR3 protein: CSVEDGETVYGYTF; CDR3 DNA: TGCAGCGTTGAAGATGGGGAGACAGTCTATGGCTACACCTTC
D gene: NA; J gene: TRBJ1-5; clone size: many; V gene: TRBV7-2; CDR3 length: 13; CDR3 protein: CASSSSVNQPQHF; CDR3 DNA: TGTGCCAGCAGCTCATCAGTCAATCAGCCCCAGCATTTT
D gene: TRBD1; J gene: TRBJ1-2; clone size: few; V gene: TRBV9; CDR3 length: 14; CDR3 protein: CASSARQGAIGHTF; CDR3 DNA: TGTGCCAGCAGCGCGAGACAGGGGGCGATTGGCCACACCTTC
D gene: NA; J gene: TRBJ1-3; clone size: NA; V gene: TRBV7-2; CDR3 length: 14; CDR3 protein: CASSRSTAGNTIYF; CDR3 DNA: TGCGCCAGCAGCCGGTCGACAGCTGGAAACACCATATATTTT
D gene: TRBD2; J gene: TRBJ2-2; clone size: NA; V gene: TRBV5-4; CDR3 length: 17; CDR3 protein: CASSTTVAGGLTGELFF; CDR3 DNA: TGTGCCAGCAGCACAACAGTAGCGGGGGGATTAACCGGGGAGCTGTTTTTT
D gene: NA; J gene: TRBJ1-2; clone size: NA; V gene: TRBV29-1; CDR3 length: 14; CDR3 protein: CSVLGGFLDYGYTF; CDR3 DNA: TGCAGCGTCCTGGGGGGGTTTCTCGACTATGGCTACACCTTC
D gene: NA; J gene: TRBJ2-2; clone size: NA; V gene: TRBV11-2; CDR3 length: 14; CDR3 protein: CASSFSERGGELFF; CDR3 DNA: TGTGCCAGCAGCTTTTCGGAAAGGGGCGGGGAGCTGTTTTTT
D gene: NA; J gene: TRBJ1-5; clone size: few; V gene: TRBV19; CDR3 length: 12; CDR3 protein: CASRGPSVPQHF; CDR3 DNA: TGTGCCAGTAGGGGGCCAAGTGTTCCCCAGCATTTT
D gene: NA; J gene: TRBJ2-3; clone size: NA; V gene: TRBV11-2; CDR3 length: 13; CDR3 protein: CASSFDRLDTQYF; CDR3 DNA: TGTGCCAGCAGCTTCGACAGATTAGATACGCAGTATTTT
D gene: NA; J gene: TRBJ2-2; clone size: few; V gene: TRBV12-3/TRBV12-4; CDR3 length: 13; CDR3 protein: CASSSDRTGELFF; CDR3 DNA: TGTGCCAGCAGCTCGGACAGAACCGGGGAGCTGTTTTTT
D gene: TRBD1; J gene: TRBJ1-1; clone size: NA; V gene: TRBV4-3; CDR3 length: 13; CDR3 protein: CASSRTEDRGAFF; CDR3 DNA: TGCGCCAGCAGCCGCACAGAGGACAGGGGAGCTTTCTTT
D gene: TRBD2; J gene: TRBJ2-7; clone size: few; V gene: TRBV14; CDR3 length: 17; CDR3 protein: CASSQGPAGVSHYEQYF; CDR3 DNA: TGTGCCAGCAGCCAAGGTCCAGCGGGAGTATCCCACTACGAGCAGTACTTC
D gene: NA; J gene: TRBJ2-2; clone size: NA; V gene: TRBV7-3; CDR3 length: 13; CDR3 protein: CASSPTGSGGLFF; CDR3 DNA: TGTGCCAGCAGCCCGACAGGGTCCGGGGGGCTGTTTTTT
D gene: NA; J gene: TRBJ2-2; clone size: NA; V gene: TRBV29-1; CDR3 length: 12; CDR3 protein: CSVVRDQGELFF; CDR3 DNA: TGCAGCGTTGTTAGGGATCAAGGGGAGCTGTTTTTT
D gene: NA; J gene: TRBJ1-4; clone size: few; V gene: TRBV28; CDR3 length: 13; CDR3 protein: CASSTGLREKLFF; CDR3 DNA: TGTGCCAGCAGTACAGGGTTGCGGGAAAAACTGTTTTTT
D gene: NA; J gene: TRBJ1-1; clone size: many; V gene: TRBV24-1; CDR3 length: 17; CDR3 protein: CATSVHRFGGMNTEAFF; CDR3 DNA: TGTGCCACCAGTGTCCATCGATTTGGGGGTATGAACACTGAAGCTTTCTTT
D gene: NA; J gene: TRBJ2-3; clone size: NA; V gene: TRBV19; CDR3 length: 13; CDR3 protein: CAAGTPYTDTQYF; CDR3 DNA: TGTGCCGCCGGGACTCCTTACACAGATACGCAGTATTTT
D gene: NA; J gene: TRBJ1-4; clone size: NA; V gene: TRBV6-2/TRBV6-3; CDR3 length: 14; CDR3 protein: CASSPPGTNEKLFF; CDR3 DNA: TGTGCCAGCAGTCCTCCGGGAACTAATGAAAAACTGTTTTTT
D gene: TRBD1; J gene: TRBJ1-2; clone size: NA; V gene: TRBV29-1; CDR3 length: 13; CDR3 protein: CSVERGTERGYTF; CDR3 DNA: TGCAGCGTTGAACGGGGGACAGAGCGTGGCTACACCTTC
D gene: NA; J gene: TRBJ2-5; clone size: NA; V gene: TRBV25-1; CDR3 length: 15; CDR3 protein: CASVAQEVSRETQYF; CDR3 DNA: TGTGCCAGCGTTGCCCAGGAGGTCAGTCGAGAGACCCAGTACTTC
D gene: NA; J gene: TRBJ2-3; clone size: NA; V gene: TRBV24-1; CDR3 length: 16; CDR3 protein: CATSVERDSSPDTQYF; CDR3 DNA: TGTGCCACCAGTGTCGAAAGGGATAGCTCCCCAGATACGCAGTATTTT
D gene: NA; J gene: TRBJ1-4; clone size: once; V gene: TRBV5-1; CDR3 length: 15; CDR3 protein: CASSLAGPENEKLFF; CDR3 DNA: TGCGCCAGCAGCTTGGCCGGGCCGGAGAATGAAAAACTGTTTTTT
D gene: NA; J gene: TRBJ1-5; clone size: many; V gene: TRBV19; CDR3 length: 13; CDR3 protein: CASSINDGQPQHF; CDR3 DNA: TGTGCCAGTAGTATCAATGATGGTCAGCCCCAGCATTTT
D gene: NA; J gene: TRBJ1-4; clone size: few; V gene: TRBV5-4; CDR3 length: 15; CDR3 protein: CASSYFGRTNEKLFF; CDR3 DNA: TGTGCCAGCAGCTATTTCGGCCGAACTAATGAAAAACTGTTTTTT
D gene: TRBD1; J gene: TRBJ2-7; clone size: NA; V gene: TRBV7-9; CDR3 length: 15; CDR3 protein: CASSSTGQGANEQYF; CDR3 DNA: TGTGCCAGCAGTAGTACGGGACAGGGAGCAAACGAGCAGTACTTC
D gene: NA; J gene: TRBJ1-4; clone size: many; V gene: TRBV29-1; CDR3 length: 10; CDR3 protein: CSAGNEKLFF; CDR3 DNA: TGCAGCGCCGGTAATGAAAAACTGTTTTTT
D gene: TRBD1; J gene: TRBJ1-2; clone size: NA; V gene: TRBV6-6; CDR3 length: 14; CDR3 protein: CASSPPGQVYGYTF; CDR3 DNA: TGTGCCAGCAGTCCGCCGGGACAGGTCTATGGCTACACCTTC
D gene: TRBD2; J gene: TRBJ2-7; clone size: NA; V gene: TRBV7-2; CDR3 length: 17; CDR3 protein: CASSPWTSGSKGDEQYF; CDR3 DNA: TGTGCCAGCAGTCCATGGACTAGCGGGAGCAAGGGGGACGAGCAGTACTTC
D gene: NA; J gene: TRBJ1-1; clone size: many; V gene: TRBV5-6; CDR3 length: 14; CDR3 protein: CASSLGRPNTEAFF; CDR3 DNA: TGTGCCAGCAGCCTGGGACGGCCGAACACTGAAGCTTTCTTT
D gene: NA; J gene: TRBJ1-1; clone size: many; V gene: TRBV7-2; CDR3 length: 14; CDR3 protein: CASRPFGPHTEAFF; CDR3 DNA: TGTGCCAGCAGACCGTTCGGGCCTCACACTGAAGCTTTCTTT
D gene: NA; J gene: TRBJ1-2; clone size: few; V gene: TRBV6-5; CDR3 length: 15; CDR3 protein: CASSYGPETTNGYTF; CDR3 DNA: TGTGCCAGCAGTTACGGACCCGAGACAACGAACGGCTACACCTTC